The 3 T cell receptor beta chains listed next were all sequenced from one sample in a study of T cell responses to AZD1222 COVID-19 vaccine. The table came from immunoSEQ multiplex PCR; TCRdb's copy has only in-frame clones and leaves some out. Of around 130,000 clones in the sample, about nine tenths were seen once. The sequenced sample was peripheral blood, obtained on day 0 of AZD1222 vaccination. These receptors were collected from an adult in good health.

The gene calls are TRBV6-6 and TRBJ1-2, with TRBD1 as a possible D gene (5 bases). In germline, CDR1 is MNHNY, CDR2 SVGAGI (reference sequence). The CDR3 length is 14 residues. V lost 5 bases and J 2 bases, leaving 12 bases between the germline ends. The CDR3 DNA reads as TGTGCCAGCAGTAGGGGAGTAGGAAACTATGGCTACACCTTC. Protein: CASSRGVGNYGYTF.

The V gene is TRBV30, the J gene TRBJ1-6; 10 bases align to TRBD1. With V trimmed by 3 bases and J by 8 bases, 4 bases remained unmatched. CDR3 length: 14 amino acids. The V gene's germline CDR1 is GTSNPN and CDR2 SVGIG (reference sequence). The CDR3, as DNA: TGTGCCTGGAGCCTCGGGACAGGGGATTCACCCCTCCACTTT. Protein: CAWSLGTGDSPLHF.

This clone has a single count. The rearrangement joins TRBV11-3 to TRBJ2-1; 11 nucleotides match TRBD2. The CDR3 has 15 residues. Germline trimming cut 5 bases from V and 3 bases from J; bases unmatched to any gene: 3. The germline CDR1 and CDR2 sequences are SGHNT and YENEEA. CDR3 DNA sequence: TGTGCCAGCAGCGATAGCGGGGGGGTCTACAATGAGCAGTTCTTC. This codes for CASSDSGGVYNEQFF.